This paragraph reports one T cell receptor beta chain. Its target is unknown. Specified time point: pretreatment peripheral blood. Metastatic or locally advanced urothelial carcinoma was present in the patients. The source of the sample is a study of PD-L1 blockade in urothelial cancer. At the level of the study: Researchers found blood samples held a median of approximately 150,000 T cells. The study, taken as a whole, reports: TCR clonality was measured in pretreatment peripheral blood. Clonality below the median predicted better survival. Tumor-associated TCR clones expanded more in blood at 3 weeks in patients with durable benefit.

TCRdb keeps only in-frame clones here, not all; method: immunoSEQ multiplex PCR. The repertoire holds tens of thousands of clones, with 80% to 85% as singletons. The sample in question was PBMCs, obtained around atezolizumab (anti-PD-L1) treatment. The sequence was obtained from a man aged 50 to 59 with urothelial cancer.

CDR3 bases: TGTGCCAGCAGCTTGACAGGGGACAATGAGCAGTTCTTC. This translates into CASSLTGDNEQFF. This chain links TRBV5-8 with TRBJ2-1; 7 bases are a match to TRBD1. V was pared by 1 base and J by 5 bases, with 0 bases of the junction left unmatched. This CDR3 spans 13 amino acids. Germline-derived CDR1 and CDR2 are SGHTS and YDEGEE.